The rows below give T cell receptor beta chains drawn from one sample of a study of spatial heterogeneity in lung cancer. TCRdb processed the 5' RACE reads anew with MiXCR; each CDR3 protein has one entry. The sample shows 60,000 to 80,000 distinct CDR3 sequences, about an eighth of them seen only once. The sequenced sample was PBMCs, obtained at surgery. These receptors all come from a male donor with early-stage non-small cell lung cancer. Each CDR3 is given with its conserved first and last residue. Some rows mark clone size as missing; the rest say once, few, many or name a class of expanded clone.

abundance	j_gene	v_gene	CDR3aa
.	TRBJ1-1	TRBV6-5	CASQRVAQVEAFF
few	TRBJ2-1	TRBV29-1	CSVRKNEQFF
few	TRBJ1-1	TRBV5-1	CASSLVVGEAFF
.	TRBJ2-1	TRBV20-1	CSAQLSGNYNEQFF
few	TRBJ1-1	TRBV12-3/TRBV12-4	CASSFLELNTEAFF
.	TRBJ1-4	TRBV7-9	CASSDLAGKSEKLFF
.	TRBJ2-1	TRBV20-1	CSASGNEDEQFF
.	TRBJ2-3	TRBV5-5	CASSFNLDTDTQYF
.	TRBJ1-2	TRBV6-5	CASSYSPVTGGLAGEDTF
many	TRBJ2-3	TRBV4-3	CASSQDWALAGEGDTQYF
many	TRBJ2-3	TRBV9	CASSVGLGHVDTQYF
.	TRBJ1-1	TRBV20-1	CSARDRPGAFF
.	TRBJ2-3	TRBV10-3	CAISPRTDTDTQYF
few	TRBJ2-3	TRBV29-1	CSADPGSADTQYF
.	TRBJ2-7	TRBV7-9	CASSREESYEQYF
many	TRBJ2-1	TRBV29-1	CSVEVGGGTYNEQFF
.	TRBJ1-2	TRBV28	CAGAGSGARYGYTF
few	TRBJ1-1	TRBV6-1	CASSVAGAEAFF
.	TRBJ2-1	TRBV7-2	CASSRTSGSPYNEQFF
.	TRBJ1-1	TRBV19	CASTRLDERTEAFF
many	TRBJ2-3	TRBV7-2	CASSRPAGRSTDTQYF
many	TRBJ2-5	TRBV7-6	CASGQRGQETQYF
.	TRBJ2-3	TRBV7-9	CASSEGDTQYF
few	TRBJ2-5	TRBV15	CATSRDLADFNQETQYF
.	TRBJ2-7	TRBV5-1	CASSPSGPTYEQYF
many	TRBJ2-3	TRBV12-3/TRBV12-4	CASSSSITDTQYF
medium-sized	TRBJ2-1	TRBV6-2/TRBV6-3	CASRPGLLEQFF
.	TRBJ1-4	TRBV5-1	CASSWEIRATNEKLFF
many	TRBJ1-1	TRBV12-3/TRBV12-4	CASSRRVYTEAFF
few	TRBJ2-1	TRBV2	CASSLLAGGPGTYEQFF
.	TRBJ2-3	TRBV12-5	CASGRSEREGPQEDTQYF
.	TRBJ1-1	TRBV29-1	CSSKSSTGGSTEAFF
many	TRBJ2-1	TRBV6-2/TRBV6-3	CASSYRLAGGANEQFF
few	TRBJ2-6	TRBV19	CAGAASGAGANVLTF
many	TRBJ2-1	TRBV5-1	CASSLSLEYNEQFF
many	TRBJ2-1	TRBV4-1	CASSQDSVEQFF
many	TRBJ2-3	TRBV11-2	CASSLRQSNTDTQYF
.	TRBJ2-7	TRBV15	CATSRASGPSSYEQYF
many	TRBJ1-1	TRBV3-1	CASSPAPVLGNMNTEAFF
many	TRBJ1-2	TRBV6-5	CASSAGSPNYGYTF
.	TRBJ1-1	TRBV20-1	CSARDRVRPEAFF
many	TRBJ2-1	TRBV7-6	CASSSQRDSYNEQFF
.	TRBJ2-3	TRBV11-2	CASSLVGEGTDTQYF
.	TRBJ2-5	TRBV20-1	CSAPGLAGYETQYF
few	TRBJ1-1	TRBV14	CASSQVRSENTEAFF
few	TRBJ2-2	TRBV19	CASSMTSGRGTGELFF
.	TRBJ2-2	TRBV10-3	CAISVLVGQYTGELFF
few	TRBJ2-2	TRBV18	CASSPVLTGELFF
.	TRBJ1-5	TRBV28	CASSNLYSNQPQHF
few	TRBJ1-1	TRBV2	CASGSPKDRATADTEAFF
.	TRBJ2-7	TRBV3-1	CASSPLDSYEQYF
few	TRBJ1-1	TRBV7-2	CASSLASRVTEAFF
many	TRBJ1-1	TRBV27	CASRQSTEAFF